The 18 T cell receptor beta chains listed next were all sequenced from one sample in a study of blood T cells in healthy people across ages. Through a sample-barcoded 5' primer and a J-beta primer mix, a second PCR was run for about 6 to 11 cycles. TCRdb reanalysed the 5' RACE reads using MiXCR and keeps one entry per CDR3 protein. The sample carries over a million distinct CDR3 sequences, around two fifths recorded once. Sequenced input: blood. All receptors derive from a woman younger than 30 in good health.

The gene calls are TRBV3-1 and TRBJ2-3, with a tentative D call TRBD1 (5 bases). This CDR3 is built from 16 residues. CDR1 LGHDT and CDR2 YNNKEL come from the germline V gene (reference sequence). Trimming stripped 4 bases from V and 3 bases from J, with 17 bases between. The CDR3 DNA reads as TGTGCCAGCAGCCCCCGATCCCAGGGTTATACAGATACGCAGTATTTT. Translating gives CASSPRSQGYTDTQYF.

CDR3 region: CASSEGLAGVNEQFF. CDR3 nucleotide sequence: TGTGCCAGCAGCGAAGGACTAGCGGGGGTTAATGAGCAGTTCTTC. V is TRBV9 and J is TRBJ2-1; 13 bases map to TRBD2. Germline CDR1 SGDLS, CDR2 YYNGEE. V trimming: 3 bases; J trimming: 7 bases; junction bases outside the gene matches: 4. The CDR3 has 15 residues.

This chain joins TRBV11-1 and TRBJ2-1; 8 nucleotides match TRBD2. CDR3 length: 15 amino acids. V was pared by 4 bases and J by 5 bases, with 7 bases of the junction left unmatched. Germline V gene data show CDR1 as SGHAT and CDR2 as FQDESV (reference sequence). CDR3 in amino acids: CASSSPTSGHNEQFF. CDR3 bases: TGTGCCAGCAGCTCACCCACTAGCGGCCACAATGAGCAGTTCTTC.

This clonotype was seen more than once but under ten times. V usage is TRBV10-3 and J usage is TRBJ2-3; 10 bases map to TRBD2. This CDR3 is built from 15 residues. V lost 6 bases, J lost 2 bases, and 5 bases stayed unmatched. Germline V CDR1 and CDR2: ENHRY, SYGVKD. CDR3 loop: CAIRRGLAVTDTQYF. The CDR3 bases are TGTGCCATCAGACGCGGACTAGCGGTCACAGATACGCAGTATTTT.

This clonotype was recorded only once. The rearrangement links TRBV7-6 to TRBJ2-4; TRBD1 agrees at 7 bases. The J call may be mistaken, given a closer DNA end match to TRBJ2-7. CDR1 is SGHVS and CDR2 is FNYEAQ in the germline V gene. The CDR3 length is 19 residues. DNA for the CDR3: TGTGCCAGCAGCCTACAGATTAACGTGGGGCAGGGGGACACTTACGAGCAGTACTTC. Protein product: CASSLQINVGQGDTYEQYF.

The CDR3 nucleotides read TGCAGCGTTGATAGACAGGGGGGGTTCGGCACTGAAGCTTTCTTT. This codes for CSVDRQGGFGTEAFF. J is TRBJ1-1 and V is TRBV29-1; 9 nucleotides agree with TRBD1. This CDR3 has 15 amino acids. With V trimmed by 3 bases and J by 4 bases, 9 bases remained unmatched. In germline, CDR1 is SQVTM, CDR2 ANQGSEA.

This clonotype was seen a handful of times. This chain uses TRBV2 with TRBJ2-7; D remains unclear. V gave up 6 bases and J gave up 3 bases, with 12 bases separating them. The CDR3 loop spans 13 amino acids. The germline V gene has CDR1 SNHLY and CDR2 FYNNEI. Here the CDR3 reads CASRPLVRYEQYF. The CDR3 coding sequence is TGTGCCAGCAGACCCTTGGTACGCTACGAGCAGTACTTC.

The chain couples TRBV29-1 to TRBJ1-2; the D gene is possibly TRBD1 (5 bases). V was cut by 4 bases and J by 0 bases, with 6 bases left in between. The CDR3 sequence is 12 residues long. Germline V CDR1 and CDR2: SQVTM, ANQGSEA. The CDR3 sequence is CSVVTANYGYTF. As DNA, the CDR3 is TGCAGCGTTGTGACAGCTAACTATGGCTACACCTTC.

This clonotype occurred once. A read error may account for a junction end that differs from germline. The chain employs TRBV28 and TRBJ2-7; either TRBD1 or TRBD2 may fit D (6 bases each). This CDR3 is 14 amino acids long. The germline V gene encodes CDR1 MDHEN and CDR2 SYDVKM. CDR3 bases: TGTGCCAGCAGTAGCTACAGGGACTCCTACGAGCTGTGCTTC. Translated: CASSSYRDSYELCF. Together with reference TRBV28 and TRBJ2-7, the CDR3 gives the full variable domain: DVKVTQSSRYLVKRTGEKVFLECVQDMDHENMFWYRQDPGLGLRLIYFSYDVKMKEKGDIPEGYSVSREKKERFSLILESASTNQTSMYLCASSSYRDSYELCFGPGTRLTVT.

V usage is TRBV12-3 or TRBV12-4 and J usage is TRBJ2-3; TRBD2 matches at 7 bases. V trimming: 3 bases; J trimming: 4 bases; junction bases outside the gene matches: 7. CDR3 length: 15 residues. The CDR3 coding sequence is TGTGCCAGCAGTTTCTTGGGGGGGACGTCAGATACGCAGTATTTT. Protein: CASSFLGGTSDTQYF.

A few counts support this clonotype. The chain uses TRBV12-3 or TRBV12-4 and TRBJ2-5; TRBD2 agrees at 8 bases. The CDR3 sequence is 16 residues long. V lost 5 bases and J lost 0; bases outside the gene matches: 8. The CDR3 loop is CASSPLKRGYQETQYF. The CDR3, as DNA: TGTGCCAGCAGTCCCCTAAAGCGGGGGTACCAAGAGACCCAGTACTTC.

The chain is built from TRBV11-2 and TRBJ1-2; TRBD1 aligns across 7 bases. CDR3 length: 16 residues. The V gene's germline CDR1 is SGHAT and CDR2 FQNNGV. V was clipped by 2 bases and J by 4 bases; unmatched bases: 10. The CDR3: CASSLNDYRGGYGYTF. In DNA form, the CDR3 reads TGTGCCAGCAGCTTAAACGACTACAGGGGAGGCTATGGCTACACCTTC.

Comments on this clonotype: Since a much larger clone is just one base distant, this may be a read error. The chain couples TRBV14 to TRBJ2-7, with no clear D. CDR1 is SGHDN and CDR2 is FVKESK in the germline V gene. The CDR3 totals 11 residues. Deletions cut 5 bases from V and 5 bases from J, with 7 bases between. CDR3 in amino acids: CASSKAHEQYF. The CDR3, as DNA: TGTGCCAGCAGCAAAGCCCACGAGCAGTACTTC.

CDR3 DNA sequence: TGCAGTGCTAGAGATAAGCGGGCCCCCTCCTACGAGCAGTACTTC. This codes for CSARDKRAPSYEQYF. J is TRBJ2-7 and V is TRBV20-1; possibly TRBD2 for D (6 bases). Germline V gene sequence: CDR1 DFQATT, CDR2 SNEGSKA (reference sequence). V gave up 0 bases and J gave up 0 bases, with 12 bases separating them. CDR3 length: 15 amino acids.

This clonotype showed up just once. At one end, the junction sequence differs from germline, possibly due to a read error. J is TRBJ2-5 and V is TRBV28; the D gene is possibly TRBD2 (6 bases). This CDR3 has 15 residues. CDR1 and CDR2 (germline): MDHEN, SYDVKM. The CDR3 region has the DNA TGTGCCAGCAGCCTCCCGGGGGATCTTAGGGAGACCCAGAACTTC. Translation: CASSLPGDLRETQNF.

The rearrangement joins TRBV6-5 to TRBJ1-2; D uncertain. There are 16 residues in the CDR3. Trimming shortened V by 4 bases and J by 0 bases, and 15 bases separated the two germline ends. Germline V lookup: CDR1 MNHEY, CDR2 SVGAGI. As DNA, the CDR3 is TGTGCCAGCAGTTTCCTCAGGACGCAAACTAACTATGGCTACACCTTC. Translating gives CASSFLRTQTNYGYTF.

CDR3 amino acids: CASGADRANYGYTF. The CDR3 DNA follows: TGTGCCAGCGGTGCGGATAGGGCGAACTATGGCTACACCTTC. The V gene is TRBV27, the J gene TRBJ1-2; D gene uncertain. In germline, CDR1 is MNHEY, CDR2 SMNVEV (reference sequence). V dropped 8 bases and J dropped 2 bases, with 15 bases sitting between them. CDR3 length: 14 residues.

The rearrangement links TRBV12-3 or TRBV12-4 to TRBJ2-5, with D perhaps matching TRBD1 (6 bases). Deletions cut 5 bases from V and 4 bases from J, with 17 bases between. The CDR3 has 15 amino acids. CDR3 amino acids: CASSPPNRDAETQYF. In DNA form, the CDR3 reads TGTGCCAGCAGTCCCCCCAACAGGGACGCAGAGACCCAGTACTTC.